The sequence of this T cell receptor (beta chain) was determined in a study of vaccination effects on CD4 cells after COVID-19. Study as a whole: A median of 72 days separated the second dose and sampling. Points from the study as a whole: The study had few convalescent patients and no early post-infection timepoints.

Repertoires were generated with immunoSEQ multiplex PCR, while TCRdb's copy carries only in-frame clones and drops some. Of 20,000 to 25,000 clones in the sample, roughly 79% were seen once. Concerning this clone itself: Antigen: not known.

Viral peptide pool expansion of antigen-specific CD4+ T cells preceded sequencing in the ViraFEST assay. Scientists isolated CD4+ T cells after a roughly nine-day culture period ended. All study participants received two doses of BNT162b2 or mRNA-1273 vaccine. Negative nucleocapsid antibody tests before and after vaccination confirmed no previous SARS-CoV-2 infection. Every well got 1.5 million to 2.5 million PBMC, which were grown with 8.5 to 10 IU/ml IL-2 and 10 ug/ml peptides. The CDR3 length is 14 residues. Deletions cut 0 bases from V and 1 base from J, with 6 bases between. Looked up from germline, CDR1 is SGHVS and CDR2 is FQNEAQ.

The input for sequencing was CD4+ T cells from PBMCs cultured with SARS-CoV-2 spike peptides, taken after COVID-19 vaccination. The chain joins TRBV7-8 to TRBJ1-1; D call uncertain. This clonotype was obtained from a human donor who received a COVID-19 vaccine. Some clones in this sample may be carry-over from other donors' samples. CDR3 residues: CASSLASENTEAFF. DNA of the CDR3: TGTGCCAGCAGCTTAGCGTCTGAGAACACTGAAGCTTTCTTT. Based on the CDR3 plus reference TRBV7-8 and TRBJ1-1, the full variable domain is GAGVSQSPRYKVAKRGQDVALRCDPISGHVSLFWYQQALGQGPEFLTYFQNEAQLDKSGLPSDRFFAERPEGSVSTLKIQRTQQEDSAVYLCASSLASENTEAFFGQGTRLTVV.